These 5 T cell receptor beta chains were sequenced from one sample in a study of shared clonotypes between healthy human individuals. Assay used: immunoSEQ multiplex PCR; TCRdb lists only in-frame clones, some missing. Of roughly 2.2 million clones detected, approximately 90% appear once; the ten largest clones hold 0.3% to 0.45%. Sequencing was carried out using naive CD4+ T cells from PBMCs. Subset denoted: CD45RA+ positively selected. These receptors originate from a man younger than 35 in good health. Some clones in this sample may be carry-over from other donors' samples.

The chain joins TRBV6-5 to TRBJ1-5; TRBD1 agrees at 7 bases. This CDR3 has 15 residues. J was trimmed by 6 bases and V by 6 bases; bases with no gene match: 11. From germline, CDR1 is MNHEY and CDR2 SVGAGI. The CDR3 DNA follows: TGTGCCAGCAGGAGGACAGGTTCGGGGGCTCAGCCCCAGCATTTT. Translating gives CASRRTGSGAQPQHF.

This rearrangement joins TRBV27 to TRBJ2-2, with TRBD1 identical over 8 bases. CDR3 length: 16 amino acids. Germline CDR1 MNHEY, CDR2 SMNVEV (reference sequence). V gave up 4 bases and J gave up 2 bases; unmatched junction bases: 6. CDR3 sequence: CASSSGDRFNTGELFF. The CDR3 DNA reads TGTGCCAGCAGTTCCGGGGACAGGTTTAACACCGGGGAGCTGTTTTTT.

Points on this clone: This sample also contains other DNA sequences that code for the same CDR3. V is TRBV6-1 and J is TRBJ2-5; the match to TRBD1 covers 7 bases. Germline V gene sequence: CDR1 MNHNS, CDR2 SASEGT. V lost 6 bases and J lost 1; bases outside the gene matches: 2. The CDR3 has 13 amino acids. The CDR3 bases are TGTGCCAGCAGAAGACAGGGCCAAGAGACCCAGTACTTC. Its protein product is CASRRQGQETQYF.

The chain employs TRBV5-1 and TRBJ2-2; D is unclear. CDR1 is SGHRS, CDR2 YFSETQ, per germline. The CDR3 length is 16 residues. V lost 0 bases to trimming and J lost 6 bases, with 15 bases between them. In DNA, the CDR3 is TGCGCCAGCAGCTTGGTCGGCGGCTCCATCCCCGGGGAGCTGTTTTTT. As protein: CASSLVGGSIPGELFF.

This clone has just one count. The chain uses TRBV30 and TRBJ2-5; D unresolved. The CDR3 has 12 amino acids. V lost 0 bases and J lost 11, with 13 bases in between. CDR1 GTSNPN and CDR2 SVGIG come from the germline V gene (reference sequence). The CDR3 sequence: CAWSVQMQQQYF. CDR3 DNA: TGTGCCTGGAGTGTGCAAATGCAGCAACAGTACTTC.